This passage covers 27 T cell receptor beta chains from one sample sequenced in a study of T cells of healthy individuals. MiXCR was run by TCRdb on the 5' RACE reads, yielding one entry per CDR3 protein. In the table there are 75,000 to 95,000 distinct CDR3 sequences, 5% of which are singletons. The receptors originated from a female donor in good health.

This clonotype was counted ten times or more. The rearrangement joins TRBV4-1 to TRBJ2-5; 7 nucleotides agree with TRBD2. The CDR3 sequence is 13 residues long. Germline-derived CDR1 and CDR2 are MGHRA and YSYEKL. V lost 4 bases and J lost 3; bases outside the gene matches: 2. The chain's CDR3 is CASSPSGKETQYF. The CDR3, as DNA: TGCGCCAGCAGCCCCAGCGGGAAAGAGACCCAGTACTTC.

This clonotype has a handful of counts. This chain uses TRBV7-2 with TRBJ2-7; D uncertain. V dropped 3 bases and J dropped 5 bases, with 2 bases sitting between them. The CDR3 length is 10 residues. CDR1 and CDR2 from the germline V gene are SGHTA and FQGNSA. CDR3 coding DNA: TGTGCCAGCAGCTTCCACGAGCAGTACTTC. Protein product: CASSFHEQYF.

There are many counts of this clonotype. This rearrangement joins TRBV6-2 or TRBV6-3 to TRBJ1-5, with D perhaps matching TRBD1 (6 bases). V was clipped by 6 bases and J by 1 base, with 13 bases between them. Germline V gene sequence: CDR1 MNHEY, CDR2 SVGEGT. The CDR3 runs to 15 residues. Here the CDR3 DNA reads TGTGCCAGCAGACCGCCCGGACAGAGCAATCAGCCCCAGCATTTT. Translation gives CASRPPGQSNQPQHF.

This clonotype was seen more than once but under ten times. The V and J genes are TRBV30 and TRBJ1-1, with 9 positions matching TRBD1. In germline, CDR1 is GTSNPN, CDR2 SVGIG (reference sequence). The CDR3 length is 15 residues. The junction had 7 bases not matched to a gene; V was cut back by 5 bases and J by 0 bases. CDR3 residues: CAWGTGGNMNTEAFF. The CDR3 nucleotides are TGTGCCTGGGGCACAGGGGGCAACATGAACACTGAAGCTTTCTTT. The full variable domain, in which reference TRBV30 and TRBJ1-1 provide the parts outside the CDR3, is SQTIHQWPATLVQPVGSPLSLECTVEGTSNPNLYWYRQAAGRGLQLLFYSVGIGQISSEVPQNLSASRPQDRQFILSSKKLLLSDSGFYLCAWGTGGNMNTEAFFGQGTRLTVV.

This clonotype rates as medium-sized. The chain's CDR3 is CASSLEITDTQYF. The DNA for the CDR3 is TGTGCCAGCAGCTTGGAAATTACAGATACGCAGTATTTT. The genes are TRBV5-4 and TRBJ2-3; D is uncertain. Per germline, CDR1 SGHNT and CDR2 YYREEE (reference sequence). The CDR3 consists of 13 residues. Trimming took 0 bases from V and 3 from J, leaving 5 bases between them.

In this sample, this clonotype turned up many times. The CDR3 protein is CASTRTSGPEETQYF. The CDR3 DNA follows: TGTGCCAGCACCCGGACTAGCGGACCCGAAGAGACCCAGTACTTC. This chain connects TRBV9 to TRBJ2-5, with TRBD2 matching 10 bases. The CDR3 runs to 15 residues. Looked up from germline, CDR1 is SGDLS and CDR2 is YYNGEE. The trim removed 6 bases at V and 3 bases at J, leaving 8 bases unmatched.

This clonotype was found a few times. In DNA form, the CDR3 reads TGTGCCAGCCCCCTCCAGCAAGACGGGGGGGGCTCGAACACTGAAGCTTTCTTT. Its protein is CASPLQQDGGGSNTEAFF. The chain uses TRBV21-1 and TRBJ1-1; TRBD1 is the table's D call and was not checked against the DNA. TRBV21-1 is a pseudogene locus. This CDR3 has 18 residues.

CDR3 in DNA: TGCGCCAGCAGCCCCGGACAGGGAGAATATCAGCCCCAGCATTTT. This encodes CASSPGQGEYQPQHF. The chain has TRBV5-1 and TRBJ1-5; TRBD1 matches at 8 bases. J gave up 5 bases and V 4 bases, and 8 bases lay outside the gene matches. Germline V gene data show CDR1 as SGHRS and CDR2 as YFSETQ. The CDR3 sequence is 15 residues long.

This clonotype was seen at least ten times. At one boundary the junction diverges from the germline segment, which might be a read error. V is TRBV7-9 and J is TRBJ1-1, with D perhaps matching TRBD1 (5 bases). The CDR3 is 10 residues long. CDR1 and CDR2 (germline): SEHNR, FQNEAQ (reference sequence). CDR3 amino acids: CASSYRFLSF. CDR3 sequence (DNA): TGTGCCAGCAGTTACAGGTTTCTATCCTTT.

This clonotype was detected many times. The CDR3 DNA reads as TGTGCCAGCAGCTTAGTCTATCGCGGGAGGGCATATACGCAGTATTTT. Protein sequence: CASSLVYRGRAYTQYF. The gene calls are TRBV7-2 and TRBJ2-3, with 9 nucleotides matching TRBD2. Germline V gene sequence: CDR1 SGHTA, CDR2 FQGNSA. V lost 1 base, J lost 7 bases, and 9 bases stayed unmatched. The CDR3 consists of 16 residues.

This clonotype was recorded at least ten times. The chain has TRBV9 and TRBJ2-6; D remains unclear. This CDR3 has 14 residues. V shed 3 bases and J shed 0 bases, with 4 bases lying between them. Germline CDR1 is SGDLS and CDR2 is YYNGEE. The CDR3 DNA sequence: TGTGCCAGCAGCGCGGGCTCTGGGGCCAACGTCCTGACTTTC. Its translation is CASSAGSGANVLTF. The variable domain in full, with the rest retrieved from reference TRBV9 and TRBJ2-6, is DSGVTQTPKHLITATGQRVTLRCSPRSGDLSVYWYQQSLDQGLQFLIQYYNGEERAKGNILERFSAQQFPDLHSELNLSSLELGDSALYFCASSAGSGANVLTFGAGSRLTVL.

Of note for this clonotype: A much larger clone is a single base away; this may be a read error. The genes are TRBV18 and TRBJ2-3; no firm D call. Germline assignment: CDR1 KGHSH and CDR2 LQKENI. The CDR3 is made up of 15 amino acids. In DNA, the CDR3 is TGTGCCAGCTCACCTATTGGCAGGAGCACAGATACGCGGTATTTT. Protein product: CASSPIGRSTDTRYF.

This clonotype was picked up a small number of times. The V and J genes are TRBV28 and TRBJ2-1; 12 positions agree with TRBD2. This CDR3 is 19 amino acids long. Germline V gives CDR1 MDHEN, CDR2 SYDVKM. The J segment lost 0 bases and the V segment lost 0 bases, leaving 6 bases of the junction unmatched. The CDR3 region has the DNA TGTGCCAGCAGTTTATGGCGAGGACTAGCGGGGAGCTCCTACAATGAGCAGTTCTTC. Its protein is CASSLWRGLAGSSYNEQFF. The whole variable domain, filled in from reference TRBV28 and TRBJ2-1, reads DVKVTQSSRYLVKRTGEKVFLECVQDMDHENMFWYRQDPGLGLRLIYFSYDVKMKEKGDIPEGYSVSREKKERFSLILESASTNQTSMYLCASSLWRGLAGSSYNEQFFGPGTRLTVL.

This clonotype was detected many times. The CDR3 DNA reads TGTGCCAGCAGTACCCTTTGGGACGCCAATCAGCCCCAGCATTTT. Protein: CASSTLWDANQPQHF. The chain combines TRBV6-2 or TRBV6-3 with TRBJ1-5, with a weak D call TRBD1 (5 bases). The V and J ends lost 5 bases and 3 bases respectively, with 14 bases between them. CDR3 length: 15 amino acids. CDR1 is MNHEY and CDR2 is SVGEGT in the germline V gene.

This clonotype was detected many times. This sequence joins TRBV29-1 and TRBJ2-1; 9 nucleotides agree with TRBD2. From germline, CDR1 is SQVTM and CDR2 ANQGSEA. The CDR3 totals 12 residues. V lost 4 bases to trimming and J lost 9 bases; unmatched junction nucleotides: 4. CDR3 DNA sequence: TGCAGCGTTGTAGCGGGAGTTATTGAGCAGTTCTTC. Translated: CSVVAGVIEQFF.

The chain couples TRBV3-1 to TRBJ2-4; the D is unclear. This CDR3 region has 12 residues. Looked up from germline, CDR1 is LGHDT and CDR2 is YNNKEL (reference sequence). V was cut by 1 base and J by 12 bases, with 10 bases left in between. The DNA of the CDR3 is TGTGCCAGCAGCCAAGGACCTCGGAATCAGTACTTC. It is translated as CASSQGPRNQYF.

This clonotype was picked up many times. The V gene is TRBV7-2, the J gene TRBJ2-1, with D hard to call. The CDR3 totals 15 residues. V dropped 6 bases and J dropped 3 bases, with 15 bases sitting between them. The V gene's germline CDR1 is SGHTA and CDR2 FQGNSA. The CDR3 protein is CASSSLRHYYNEQFF. CDR3 coding DNA: TGTGCCAGCAGTTCCCTGAGGCACTACTACAATGAGCAGTTCTTC.

This clonotype was recorded a few times. The V call is TRBV11-2, the J call TRBJ1-6; D unresolved. Germline V gene sequence: CDR1 SGHAT, CDR2 FQNNGV. With 1 base removed from V and 9 bases from J, the gap between germline ends came to 22 bases. The length of the CDR3 is 18 residues. CDR3 nucleotide sequence: TGTGCCAGCAGCTTAGTCGCGGTCGGATTCGAAGGAGGTTCACCCCTCCACTTT. Translation: CASSLVAVGFEGGSPLHF.

There are many counts of this clonotype. The genes are TRBV30 and TRBJ2-5; D is unclear. This CDR3 region has 14 residues. Trimming took 1 base from V and 1 from J, leaving 10 bases between them. In germline, CDR1 is GTSNPN, CDR2 SVGIG (reference sequence). This chain's CDR3 is CAWSAVGVQETQYF. In DNA, the CDR3 is TGTGCCTGGAGTGCGGTCGGAGTCCAAGAGACCCAGTACTTC.

This clonotype was observed many times. The chain joins TRBV4-2 to TRBJ1-1; D is undetermined. Germline loops: CDR1 LGHNA, CDR2 YNFKEQ. The CDR3 consists of 14 residues. Trimming took 0 bases from V and 5 from J, leaving 10 bases between them. CDR3 sequence reads: CASSQERGYTEAFF. CDR3 bases: TGTGCCAGCAGCCAAGAGCGGGGTTATACTGAAGCTTTCTTT.

This clonotype has just a few counts. The J gene is TRBJ1-2, the V gene TRBV7-8; no clear D gene. This CDR3 has 17 amino acids. Trimming cost V 1 base and J 0 bases, with 15 bases left between them. Germline V gives CDR1 SGHVS, CDR2 FQNEAQ. The CDR3 sequence: CASSLDRGSAANYGYTF. The CDR3 DNA is TGTGCCAGCAGCTTAGACCGAGGGTCAGCTGCTAACTATGGCTACACCTTC.

This clonotype has a count of ten or more. This sequence joins TRBV7-2 and TRBJ2-1, with 9 nucleotides matching TRBD2. Germline CDR1 and CDR2: SGHTA and FQGNSA. V lost 3 bases, J lost 7 bases, and 13 bases stayed unmatched. The CDR3 contains 17 residues. The CDR3 is CASSLTGQLAGPNEQFF. CDR3 DNA sequence: TGTGCCAGCAGCTTGACAGGGCAGCTAGCGGGGCCTAATGAGCAGTTCTTC.

This clonotype is termed medium-sized. V usage is TRBV9 and J usage is TRBJ2-7; the match to TRBD1 covers 10 bases. Germline V gene data show CDR1 as SGDLS and CDR2 as YYNGEE. This CDR3 has 13 amino acids. V lost 3 bases, J lost 4 bases, and 1 base stayed unmatched. The CDR3 nucleotides are TGTGCCAGCAGCGGACAGGGGGCGTACGAGCAGTACTTC. The encoded protein is CASSGQGAYEQYF. Full variable domain (missing parts from reference TRBV9 and TRBJ2-7): DSGVTQTPKHLITATGQRVTLRCSPRSGDLSVYWYQQSLDQGLQFLIQYYNGEERAKGNILERFSAQQFPDLHSELNLSSLELGDSALYFCASSGQGAYEQYFGPGTRLTVT.

In this sample, this clonotype turned up many times. The rearrangement links TRBV6-6 to TRBJ2-5; D tentatively fits TRBD1 or TRBD2 (5 bases each). Trimming removed 6 bases from V and 9 bases from J, with 17 bases in between. Germline lookup yields CDR1 MNHNY and CDR2 SVGAGI (reference sequence). This CDR3 is built from 13 residues. The CDR3 DNA reads as TGTGCCAGCAGGGGGACCGAGAAGAGACCCCAGTACTTC. As protein: CASRGTEKRPQYF.

This clonotype was seen a handful of times. This chain joins TRBV12-3 or TRBV12-4 and TRBJ1-4, with D uncertain. This CDR3 spans 15 amino acids. The ends were cut back, 1 base at V and 12 bases at J, with 18 bases in the middle. Written as DNA, the CDR3 is TGTGCCAGCAGTTTAGGTTTTTTTTCGGGGAACGAACTGTTTTTT. The encoded protein is CASSLGFFSGNELFF.

This clonotype turned up a few times. In DNA form, the CDR3 reads TGTGCCAGCTCACCATCAGGGGTCCCCTACAATGAGCAGTTCTTC. This codes for CASSPSGVPYNEQFF. The V and J genes are TRBV18 and TRBJ2-1; D is possibly TRBD1 (6 bases). Germline CDR1 reads KGHSH; CDR2 reads LQKENI. Trimming left V 2 bases short and J 2 bases short, with 10 bases between. The CDR3 spans 15 residues.

The chain employs TRBV12-2 and TRBJ2-1; the table's D call, TRBD2, was not checked against the DNA. TRBV12-2 is a listed pseudogene. This CDR3 has 14 residues. The CDR3 DNA follows: TGTGCAAGTCGCTTCGTAACGCGGGCCAATGAGCAGTTCTTC. The encoded protein is CASRFVTRANEQFF.